This T cell receptor (beta chain) was identified in a study of cytomegalovirus exposure and HLA in healthy donors. Looking at the study overall: Within the Caucasian-associated ancestry cluster were around 81% of the approximately 390 genotyped donors.

Remarks on this clone: The antigen is unknown.

In the PCR, 60 Vbeta and 13 Jbeta primers were used. The table came from immunoSEQ multiplex PCR; TCRdb's copy has only in-frame clones and leaves some out. The sample records about 100,000 clones, about 72% being singletons. Study results and limitations: In an earlier analysis, about 87% or about 30%: the productive usage of most TCR beta V segments.

The J segment lost 4 bases and the V segment lost 2 bases, leaving 7 bases of the junction unmatched. Per germline, CDR1 MNHEY and CDR2 SVGAGI. The CDR3 totals 15 residues. The rearrangement joins TRBV6-5 to TRBJ2-5, with TRBD2 matching 7 bases. The receptor's source is a woman aged 55 to 70 in good health and CMV-seropositive. Sequenced: PBMCs. The CDR3 DNA is TGTGCCAGCAGTTACGTACTAGCGAGTGGAGAGACCCAGTACTTC. It specifies CASSYVLASGETQYF.